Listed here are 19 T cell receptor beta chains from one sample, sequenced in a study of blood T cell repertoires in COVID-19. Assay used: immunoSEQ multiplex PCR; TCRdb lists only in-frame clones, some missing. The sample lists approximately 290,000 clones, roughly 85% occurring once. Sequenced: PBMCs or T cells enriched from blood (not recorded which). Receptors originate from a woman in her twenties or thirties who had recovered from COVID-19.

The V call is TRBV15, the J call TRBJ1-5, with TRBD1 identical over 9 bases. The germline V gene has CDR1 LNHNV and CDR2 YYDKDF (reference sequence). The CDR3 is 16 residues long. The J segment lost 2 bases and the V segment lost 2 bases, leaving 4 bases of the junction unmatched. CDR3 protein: CATSRLRQGGNQPQHF. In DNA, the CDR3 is TGTGCCACCAGCAGACTAAGACAGGGGGGCAATCAGCCCCAGCATTTT.

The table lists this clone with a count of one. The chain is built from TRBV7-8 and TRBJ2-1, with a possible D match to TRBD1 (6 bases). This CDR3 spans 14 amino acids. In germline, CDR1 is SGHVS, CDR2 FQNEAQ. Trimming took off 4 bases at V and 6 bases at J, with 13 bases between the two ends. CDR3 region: CASSSTGYPNEQFF. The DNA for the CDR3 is TGTGCCAGCAGCTCAACAGGGTACCCCAATGAGCAGTTCTTC.

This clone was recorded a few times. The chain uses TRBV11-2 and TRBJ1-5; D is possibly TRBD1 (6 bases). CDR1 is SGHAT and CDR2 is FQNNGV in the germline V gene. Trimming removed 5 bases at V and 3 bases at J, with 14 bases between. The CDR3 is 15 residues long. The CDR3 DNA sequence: TGTGCCAGCAGCCTTTCACAGGGAGACAATCAGCCCCAGCATTTT. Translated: CASSLSQGDNQPQHF.

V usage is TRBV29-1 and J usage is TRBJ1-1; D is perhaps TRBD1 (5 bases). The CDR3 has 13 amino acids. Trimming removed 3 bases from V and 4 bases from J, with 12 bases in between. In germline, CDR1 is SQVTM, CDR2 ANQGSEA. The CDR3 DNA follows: TGCAGCGTTGAGAGGTGGACACGCACTGAAGCTTTCTTT. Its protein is CSVERWTRTEAFF.

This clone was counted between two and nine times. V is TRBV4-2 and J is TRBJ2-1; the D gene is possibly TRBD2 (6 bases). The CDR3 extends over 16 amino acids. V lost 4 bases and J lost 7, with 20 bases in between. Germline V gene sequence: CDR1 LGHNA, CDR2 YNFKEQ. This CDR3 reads CASSREAGPKMNEQFF. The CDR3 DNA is TGTGCCAGCAGCCGGGAAGCGGGCCCGAAGATGAATGAGCAGTTCTTC.

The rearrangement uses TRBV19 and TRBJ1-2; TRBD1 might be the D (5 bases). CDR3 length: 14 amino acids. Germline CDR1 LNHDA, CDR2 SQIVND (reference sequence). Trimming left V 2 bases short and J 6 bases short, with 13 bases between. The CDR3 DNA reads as TGTGCCAGTAGTATATCTTCAGGGCGCGATGGCTACACCTTC. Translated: CASSISSGRDGYTF.

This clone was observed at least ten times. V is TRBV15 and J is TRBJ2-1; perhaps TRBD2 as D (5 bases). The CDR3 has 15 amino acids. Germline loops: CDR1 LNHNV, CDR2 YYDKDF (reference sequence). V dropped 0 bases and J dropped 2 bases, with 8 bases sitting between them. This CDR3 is CATSRDQLAYNEQFF. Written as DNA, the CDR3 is TGTGCCACCAGCAGAGATCAACTAGCCTACAATGAGCAGTTCTTC. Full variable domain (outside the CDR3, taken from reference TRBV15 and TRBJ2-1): DAMVIQNPRYQVTQFGKPVTLSCSQTLNHNVMYWYQQKSSQAPKLLFHYYDKDFNNEADTPDNFQSRRPNTSFCFLDIRSPGLGDTAMYLCATSRDQLAYNEQFFGPGTRLTVL.

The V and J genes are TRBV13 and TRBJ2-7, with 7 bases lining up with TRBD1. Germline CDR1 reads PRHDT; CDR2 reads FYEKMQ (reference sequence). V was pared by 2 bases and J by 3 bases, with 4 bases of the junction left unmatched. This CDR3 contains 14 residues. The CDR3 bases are TGTGCCAGCAGCTTAACGGGACAGAGCTACGAGCAGTACTTC. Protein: CASSLTGQSYEQYF.

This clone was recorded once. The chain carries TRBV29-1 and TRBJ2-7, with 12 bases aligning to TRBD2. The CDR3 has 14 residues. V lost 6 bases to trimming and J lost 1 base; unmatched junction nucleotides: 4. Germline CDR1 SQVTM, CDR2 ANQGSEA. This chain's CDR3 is CSVRGLAGSYEQYF. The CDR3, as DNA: TGCAGCGTCAGAGGACTAGCGGGGTCCTACGAGCAGTACTTC.

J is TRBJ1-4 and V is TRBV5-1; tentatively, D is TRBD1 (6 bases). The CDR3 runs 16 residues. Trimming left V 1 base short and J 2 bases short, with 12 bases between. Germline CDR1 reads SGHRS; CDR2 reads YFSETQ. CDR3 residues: CASSLTRGGTNEKLFF. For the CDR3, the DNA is TGCGCCAGCAGCTTGACCCGGGGGGGCACTAATGAAAAACTGTTTTTT.

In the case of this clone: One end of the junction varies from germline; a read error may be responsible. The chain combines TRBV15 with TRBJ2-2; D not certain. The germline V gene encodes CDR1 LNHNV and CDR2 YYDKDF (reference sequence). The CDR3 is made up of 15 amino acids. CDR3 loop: CATSGTRSGTRELFF. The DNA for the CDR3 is TGTGCCACCAGCGGAACTCGGTCAGGCACCAGGGAGCTGTTTTTT.

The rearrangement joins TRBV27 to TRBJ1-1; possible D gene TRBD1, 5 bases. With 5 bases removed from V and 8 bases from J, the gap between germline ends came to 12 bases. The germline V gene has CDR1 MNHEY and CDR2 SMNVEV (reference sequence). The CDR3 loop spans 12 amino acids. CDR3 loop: CASSIAGQEAFF. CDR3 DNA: TGTGCCAGCAGTATAGCAGGACAAGAAGCTTTCTTT.

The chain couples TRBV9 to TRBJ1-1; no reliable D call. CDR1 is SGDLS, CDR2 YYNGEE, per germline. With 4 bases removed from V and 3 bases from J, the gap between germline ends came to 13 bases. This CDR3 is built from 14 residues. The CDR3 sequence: CASSSTGVYTEAFF. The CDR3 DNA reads TGTGCCAGCAGCTCAACGGGAGTTTACACTGAAGCTTTCTTT.

As DNA, the CDR3 is TGTGCCAGCAGTTCCCGACCGCAGGGGGCTGGCACTGAAGCTTTCTTT. Translating it yields CASSSRPQGAGTEAFF. The genes are TRBV27 and TRBJ1-1; 8 nucleotides line up with TRBD1. CDR3 size: 16 residues. V dropped 4 bases and J dropped 4; count of bases not matched to a gene: 11. The V gene's germline CDR1 is MNHEY and CDR2 SMNVEV (reference sequence).

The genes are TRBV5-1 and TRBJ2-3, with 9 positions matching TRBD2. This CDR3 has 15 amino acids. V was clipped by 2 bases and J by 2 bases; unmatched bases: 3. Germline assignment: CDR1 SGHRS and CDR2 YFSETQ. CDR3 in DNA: TGCGCCAGCAGCTTCCCTAGCGGGGTCACAGATACGCAGTATTTT. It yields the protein CASSFPSGVTDTQYF. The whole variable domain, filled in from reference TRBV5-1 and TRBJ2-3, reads KAGVTQTPRYLIKTRGQQVTLSCSPISGHRSVSWYQQTPGQGLQFLFEYFSETQRNKGNFPGRFSGRQFSNSRSEMNVSTLELGDSALYLCASSFPSGVTDTQYFGPGTRLTVL.

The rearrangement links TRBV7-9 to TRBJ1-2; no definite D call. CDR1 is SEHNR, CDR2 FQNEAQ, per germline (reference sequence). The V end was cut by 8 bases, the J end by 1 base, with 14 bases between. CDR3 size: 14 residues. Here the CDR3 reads CASQSPENNYGYTF. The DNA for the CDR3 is TGTGCCAGCCAATCCCCAGAAAATAACTATGGCTACACCTTC.

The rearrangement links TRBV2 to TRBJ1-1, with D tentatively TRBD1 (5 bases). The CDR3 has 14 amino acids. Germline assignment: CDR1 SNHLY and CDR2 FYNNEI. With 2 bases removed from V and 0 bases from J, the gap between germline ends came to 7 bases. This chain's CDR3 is CASSETGLNTEAFF. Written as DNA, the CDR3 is TGTGCCAGCAGTGAAACAGGATTGAACACTGAAGCTTTCTTT.

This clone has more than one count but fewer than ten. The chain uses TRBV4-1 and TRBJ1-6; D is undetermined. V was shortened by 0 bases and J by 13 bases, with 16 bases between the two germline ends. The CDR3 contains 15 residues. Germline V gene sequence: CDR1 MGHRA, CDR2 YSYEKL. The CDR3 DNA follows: TGCGCCAGCAGCCAAGACTTGCAGGCCCCATCCCCCCTCCACTTT. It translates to CASSQDLQAPSPLHF.

The CDR3 sequence is CASTLAGATEQYF. The CDR3 nucleotides read TGTGCCAGCACTCTAGCGGGAGCGACCGAGCAGTACTTC. The chain links TRBV28 to TRBJ2-7; 10 bases are shared with TRBD2. The CDR3 sequence is 13 residues long. The junction had 6 bases not matched to a gene; V was cut back by 7 bases and J by 6 bases. The germline V gene has CDR1 MDHEN and CDR2 SYDVKM.